The entry that follows covers one T cell receptor (beta chain) sequence. Data came from immunoSEQ multiplex PCR; TCRdb stores just in-frame clones and leaves some out. The table has about 310,000 clones, 85% to 90% seen once. This sample is drawn from a study of blood T cell repertoires in COVID-19. Study information: T cells, B-cell-depleted T cells, or PBMCs supplied cDNA or gDNA.

With 6 bases clipped from V and 5 bases from J, the junction kept 7 bases outside the gene matches. The CDR3 runs to 14 residues. CDR1 and CDR2 from the germline V gene are LNHDA and SQIVND (reference sequence). The source material was PBMCs or T cells enriched from blood (not recorded which). The V gene is TRBV19, the J gene TRBJ2-3, with 8 bases that match TRBD1. This TCR came from a woman in her 30s who had recovered from COVID-19. The CDR3 coding sequence is TGTGCCAGTAGCTTCCAGGGGGCGGAAGATACGCAGTATTTT. Protein product: CASSFQGAEDTQYF.